The source of this T cell receptor beta chain is a study of T-cell reconstitution after alpha-beta-depleted transplantation in children. Overall study results and limits: Expanded clones from the graft, numbering several hundred, reportedly supplied alpha-beta T cells about two months after transplant. T-cell numbers and diversity, one year after transplant, stemmed largely from T cells that were newly produced. Some patients' high day-60 TCRbeta diversity was attributed to recipient cells surviving conditioning.

This clonotype has more than one count but fewer than ten. Its antigen is undetermined. Unique molecular identifiers were incorporated during preparation of the TCRbeta library. TCRdb processed the PCR reads anew with MiXCR; each CDR3 protein has one entry. Of 5,500 to 7,000 distinct CDR3 sequences detected, roughly 17% appear once; the ten largest clones hold around an eighth. V was cut by 6 bases and J by 8 bases, with 14 bases left in between. CDR1 DFQATT and CDR2 SNEGSKA come from the germline V gene (reference sequence). The CDR3 consists of 11 residues. The specimen was PBMCs, mostly from graft donor cells, collected 60 days after TCRalphabeta/CD19-depleted stem cell transplant. This chain links TRBV20-1 with TRBJ2-7; D remains unclear. This TCR came from a male patient aged 10 to 17 who had a stem cell transplant for acute myeloid leukemia, so the T cells may come from the graft donor. The CDR3 loop reads CSAPNDVKQYF. Here the CDR3 DNA reads TGCAGTGCCCCAAACGACGTGAAGCAGTACTTC.